What follows is one T cell receptor beta chain and its context. This sample was included in a study of cytotoxic CD8 clonotypes in ibrutinib-treated CLL. Depth targeted 1 in 200,000 to 1 in 1 million T cells, averaging approximately 10x coverage per clonotype. Some clones are missing from TCRdb's copy, which holds only in-frame ones; the method was immunoSEQ multiplex PCR. The data contain approximately 120,000 clones, approximately 58% of them singletons. CDR3 length: 14 amino acids. J lost 3 bases, V lost 2 bases, and 1 base had no gene match. Germline V gene sequence: CDR1 MNHNS, CDR2 SASEGT. The source material was PBMCs, sampled after 24 months of ibrutinib treatment. This chain connects TRBV6-1 to TRBJ2-5; 9 nucleotides agree with TRBD2. The receptor's source is a human donor with chronic lymphocytic leukemia. The DNA for the CDR3 is TGTGCCAGCAGTGAACCTAGCGGGAAAGAGACCCAGTACTTC. Amino acid sequence: CASSEPSGKETQYF.